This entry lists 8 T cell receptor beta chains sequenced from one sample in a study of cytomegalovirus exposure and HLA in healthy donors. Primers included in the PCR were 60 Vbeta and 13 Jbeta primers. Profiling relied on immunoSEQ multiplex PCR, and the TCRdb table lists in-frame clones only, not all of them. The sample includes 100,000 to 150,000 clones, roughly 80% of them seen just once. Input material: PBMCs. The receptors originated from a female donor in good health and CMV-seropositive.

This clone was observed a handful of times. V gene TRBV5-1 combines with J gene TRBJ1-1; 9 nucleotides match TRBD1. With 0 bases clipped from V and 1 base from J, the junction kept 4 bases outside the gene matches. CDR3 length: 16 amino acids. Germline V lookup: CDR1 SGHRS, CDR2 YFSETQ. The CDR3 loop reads CASSLAGQGTNTEAFF. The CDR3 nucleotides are TGCGCCAGCAGCTTGGCCGGACAGGGGACGAACACTGAAGCTTTCTTT.

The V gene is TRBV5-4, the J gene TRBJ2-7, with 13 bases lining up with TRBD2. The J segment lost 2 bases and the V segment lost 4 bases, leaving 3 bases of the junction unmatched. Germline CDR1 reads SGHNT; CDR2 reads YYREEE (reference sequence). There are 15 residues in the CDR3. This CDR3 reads CASSLGTSGAYEQYF. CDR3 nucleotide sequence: TGTGCCAGCAGCCTTGGGACTAGCGGGGCCTACGAGCAGTACTTC.

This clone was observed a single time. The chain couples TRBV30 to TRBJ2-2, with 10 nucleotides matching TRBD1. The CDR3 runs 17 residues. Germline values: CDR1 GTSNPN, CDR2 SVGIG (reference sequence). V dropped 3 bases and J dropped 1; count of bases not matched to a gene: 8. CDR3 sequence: CAWRGGQGRGNTGELFF. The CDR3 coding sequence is TGTGCCTGGAGAGGGGGACAGGGGAGGGGGAACACCGGGGAGCTGTTTTTT.

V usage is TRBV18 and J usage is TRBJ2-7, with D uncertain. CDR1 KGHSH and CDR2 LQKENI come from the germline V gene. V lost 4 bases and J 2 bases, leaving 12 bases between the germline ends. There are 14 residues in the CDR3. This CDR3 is CASSRTVPTYEQYF. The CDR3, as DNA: TGTGCCAGCTCACGTACGGTACCTACCTACGAGCAGTACTTC.

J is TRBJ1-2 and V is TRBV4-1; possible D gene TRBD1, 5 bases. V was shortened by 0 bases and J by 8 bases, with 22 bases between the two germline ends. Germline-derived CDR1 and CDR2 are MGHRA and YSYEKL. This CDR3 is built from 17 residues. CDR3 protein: CASSQDSTGWAVAGYTF. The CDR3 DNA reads TGCGCCAGCAGCCAAGATTCTACAGGATGGGCAGTTGCAGGCTACACCTTC.

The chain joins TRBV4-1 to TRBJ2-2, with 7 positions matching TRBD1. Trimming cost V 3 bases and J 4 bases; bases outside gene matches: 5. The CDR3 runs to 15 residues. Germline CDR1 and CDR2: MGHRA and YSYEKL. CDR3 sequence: CASSHQWDSTGELFF. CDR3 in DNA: TGCGCCAGCAGCCACCAATGGGACAGCACCGGGGAGCTGTTTTTT.

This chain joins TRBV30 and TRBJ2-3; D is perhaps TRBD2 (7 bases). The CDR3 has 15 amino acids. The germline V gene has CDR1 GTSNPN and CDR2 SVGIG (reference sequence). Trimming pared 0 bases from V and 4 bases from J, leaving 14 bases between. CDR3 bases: TGTGCCTGGAGTGTAAGGGGGGGCAATGCAGATACGCAGTATTTT. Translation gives CAWSVRGGNADTQYF.

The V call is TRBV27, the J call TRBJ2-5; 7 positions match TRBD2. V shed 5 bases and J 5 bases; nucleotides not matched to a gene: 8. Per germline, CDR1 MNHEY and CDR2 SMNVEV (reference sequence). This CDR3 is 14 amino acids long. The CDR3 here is CASSRAGTTETQYF. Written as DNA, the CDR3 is TGTGCCAGCAGTCGGGCTGGGACTACGGAGACCCAGTACTTC.